This T cell receptor beta chain derives from a study of CD8+ T cells in alopecia areata. Study outcomes and limitations: Scalp clonality and expanded CD8+ clones among the top 100 were significantly decreased by tofacitinib.

A remark on this clone: As yet, its antigen is unknown.

Noted treatment: oral pan-JAK inhibitor, 5-10 mg twice daily. In germline, CDR1 is SGHDT, CDR2 YYEEEE. The CDR3 is 14 residues long. Trimming removed 1 base from V and 1 base from J, with 8 bases in between. cDNA reverse transcribed from extracted RNA served as the sequencing template. TCRdb's copy holds only in-frame clones and misses some; the assay was immunoSEQ multiplex PCR. The data hold 150,000 to 200,000 clones, with roughly 50% observed a single time. The sample was CD4+ T cells sorted from blood, taken between weeks 55 and 65, from a patient treated with tofacitinib. This clonotype originated in a human donor with alopecia areata. The chain carries TRBV5-6 and TRBJ2-5; possibly TRBD1 for D (6 bases). The CDR3 loop is CASSLMGAQETQYF. The CDR3 DNA is TGTGCCAGCAGCTTGATGGGGGCCCAAGAGACCCAGTACTTC. The variable domain in full, with the rest retrieved from reference TRBV5-6 and TRBJ2-5, is DAGVTQSPTHLIKTRGQQVTLRCSPKSGHDTVSWYQQALGQGPQFIFQYYEEEERQRGNFPDRFSGHQFPNYSSELNVNALLLGDSALYLCASSLMGAQETQYFGPGTRLLVL.